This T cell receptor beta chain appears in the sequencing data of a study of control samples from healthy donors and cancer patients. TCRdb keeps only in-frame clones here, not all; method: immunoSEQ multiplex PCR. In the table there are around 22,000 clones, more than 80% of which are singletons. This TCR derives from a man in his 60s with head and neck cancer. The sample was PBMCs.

CDR3 sequence reads: CASSYRDRSRQYGYTF. The CDR3 DNA sequence: TGTGCCAGCAGCTACCGGGACAGGAGTCGCCAGTATGGCTACACCTTC. The chain combines TRBV13 with TRBJ1-2; TRBD1 matches 8 bases. After removal of 4 bases from V and 5 bases from J, the junction contained 12 bases not matched to a gene. Germline V lookup: CDR1 PRHDT, CDR2 FYEKMQ (reference sequence). The CDR3 covers 16 residues.